What follows describes a single T cell receptor (beta chain). Its binding antigen is unknown. Base qualities are missing; no much larger clone stands one base away. These data belong to a study of CD4 T cell repertoires and nickel (dated by TCRdb to between 2020 and 2021). Libraries came from RT-PCR. TCRdb lists the instrument as Illumina MiSeq. The public reads were run again by TCRdb, first through fastp at Q25 and then through MiXCR, and only productive beta chains were kept. Rows matching on CDR3 protein sequence are summarized as one entry with the most common DNA and genes. Present in this sample are over a hundred distinct CDR3 sequences, 60% to 75% of which were seen just once. The leading ten clones occupy about 17% of the sample. Including the terminal cysteine and phenylalanine, the CDR3 comprises 14 residues. Only CDR3 DNA remains: 42 bases, in frame from the first base. Trimming accounts for 6 bases at V and 3 bases at J, while the number of junction bases matched to no gene is 5.

This sequence originates from a human donor in a nickel allergy study, with or without nickel allergy (not recorded which). It is not recorded whether this sample comes from one donor or several. Source material: CD4+ T cells from blood, not recorded whether cultured. The sequence links TRBV12-3 or TRBV12-4 to TRBJ1-3; 7 of the junction bases match TRBD1. The DNA sequence follows: TGTGCCAGCAGGGGGACAGCGATTGGAAACACCATATATTTT. Translated, it reads CASRGTAIGNTIYF.